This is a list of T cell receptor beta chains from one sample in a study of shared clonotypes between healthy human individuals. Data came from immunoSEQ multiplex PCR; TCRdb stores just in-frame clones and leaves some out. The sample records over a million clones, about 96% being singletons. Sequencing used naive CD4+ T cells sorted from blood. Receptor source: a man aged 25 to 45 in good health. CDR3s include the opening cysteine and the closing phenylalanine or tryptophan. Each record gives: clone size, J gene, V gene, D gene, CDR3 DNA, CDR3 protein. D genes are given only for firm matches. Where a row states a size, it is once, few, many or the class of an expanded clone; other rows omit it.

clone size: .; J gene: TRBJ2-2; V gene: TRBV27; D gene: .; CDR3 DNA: TGTGCCAGCAGTTTCAAGACTGGGGCCGGGGAGCTGTTTTTT; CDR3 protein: CASSFKTGAGELFF
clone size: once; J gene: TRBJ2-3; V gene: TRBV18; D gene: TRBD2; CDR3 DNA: TGTGCCAGCTCACCAATAGCGGGAGGCGGCAGGACTTCCACAGATACGCAGTATTTT; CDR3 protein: CASSPIAGGGRTSTDTQYF
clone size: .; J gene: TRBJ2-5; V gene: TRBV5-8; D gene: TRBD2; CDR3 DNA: TGTGCCAGCAGCTGGGGACTAGCGGGAGATGAGACCCAGTACTTC; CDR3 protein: CASSWGLAGDETQYF
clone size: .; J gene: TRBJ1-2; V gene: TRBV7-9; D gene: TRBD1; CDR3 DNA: TGTGCCAGCATCCTTCCGGGACAGGGGATTACTAACTATGGCTACACCTTC; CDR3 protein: CASILPGQGITNYGYTF
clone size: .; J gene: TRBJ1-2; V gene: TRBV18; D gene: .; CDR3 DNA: TGTGCCAGCTCACAACCGGGACTTTTCTATGGCTACACCTTC; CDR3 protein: CASSQPGLFYGYTF
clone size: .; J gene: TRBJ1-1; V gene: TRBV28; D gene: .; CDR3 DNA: TGTGCCAGCAGAATCCCCGGGGTCATGAACACTGAAGCTTTCTTT; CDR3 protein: CASRIPGVMNTEAFF
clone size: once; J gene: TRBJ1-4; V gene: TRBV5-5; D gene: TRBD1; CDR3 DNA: TGTGCCAGCAGCTTGGGGAGGGGGCCAACTAATGAAAAACTGTTTTTT; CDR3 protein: CASSLGRGPTNEKLFF
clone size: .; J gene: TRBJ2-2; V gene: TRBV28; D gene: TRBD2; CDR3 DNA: TGTGCCAGCAGACTAGCGGGAGGTACCGGGGAGCTGTTTTTT; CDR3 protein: CASRLAGGTGELFF
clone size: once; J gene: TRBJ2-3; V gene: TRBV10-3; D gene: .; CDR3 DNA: TGTGCCATCAGCGTGACCCCCGAGGGAACAGATACGCAGTATTTT; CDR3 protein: CAISVTPEGTDTQYF
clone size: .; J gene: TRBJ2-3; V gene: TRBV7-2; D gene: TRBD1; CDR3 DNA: TGTGCCAGCAGCTCCCTGTCCCAGGGGGTAGTGGTGGCAGATACGCAGTATTTT; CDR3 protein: CASSSLSQGVVVADTQYF
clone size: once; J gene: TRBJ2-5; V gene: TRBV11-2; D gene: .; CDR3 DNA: TGTGCCAGCAGCTTAGACCGGACTCTCCAAGAGACCCAGTACTTC; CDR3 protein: CASSLDRTLQETQYF
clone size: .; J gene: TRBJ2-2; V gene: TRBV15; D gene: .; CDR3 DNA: TGTGCCACCAGCCGCGGGACATCGAACACCGGGGAGCTGTTTTTT; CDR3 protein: CATSRGTSNTGELFF
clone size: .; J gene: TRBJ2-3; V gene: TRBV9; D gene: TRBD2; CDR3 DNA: TGTGCCACGAACCCGGGACTAGCAACAGATACGCAGTATTTT; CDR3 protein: CATNPGLATDTQYF
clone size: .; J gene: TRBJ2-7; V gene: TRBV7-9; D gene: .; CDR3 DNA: TGTGCCAGCACCCAACATTCCTACTACGAGCAGTACTTC; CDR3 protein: CASTQHSYYEQYF
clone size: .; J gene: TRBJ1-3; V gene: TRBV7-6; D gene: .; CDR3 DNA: TGTGCCAGCAGCGCAATCGGAAACACCATATATTTT; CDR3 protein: CASSAIGNTIYF
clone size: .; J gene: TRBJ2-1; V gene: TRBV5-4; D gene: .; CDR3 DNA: TGTGCCAGCAGCTTATTTCCAGGGGACACTGAGCAGTTCTTC; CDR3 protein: CASSLFPGDTEQFF
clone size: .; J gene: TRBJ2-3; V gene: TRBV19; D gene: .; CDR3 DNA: TGTGCCAGTAGTTGGCTCTCAGATACGCAGTATTTT; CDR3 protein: CASSWLSDTQYF